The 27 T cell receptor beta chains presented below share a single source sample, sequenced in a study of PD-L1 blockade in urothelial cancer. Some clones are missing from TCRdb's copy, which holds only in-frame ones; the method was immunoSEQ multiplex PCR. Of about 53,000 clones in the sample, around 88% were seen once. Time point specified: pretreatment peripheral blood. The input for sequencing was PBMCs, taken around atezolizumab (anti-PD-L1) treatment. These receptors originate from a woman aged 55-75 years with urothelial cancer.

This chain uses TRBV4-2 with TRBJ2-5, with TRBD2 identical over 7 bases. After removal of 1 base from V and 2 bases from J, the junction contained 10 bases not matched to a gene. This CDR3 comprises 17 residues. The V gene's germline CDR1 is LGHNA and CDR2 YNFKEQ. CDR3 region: CASSQGTSGAVQETQYF. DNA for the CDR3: TGTGCCAGCAGCCAAGGAACCAGCGGGGCCGTTCAAGAGACCCAGTACTTC.

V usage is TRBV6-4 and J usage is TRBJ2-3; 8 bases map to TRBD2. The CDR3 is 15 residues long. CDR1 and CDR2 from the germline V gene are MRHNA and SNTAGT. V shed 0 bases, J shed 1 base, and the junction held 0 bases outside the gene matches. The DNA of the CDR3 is TGTGCCAGCAGTGACTCGCGGGGGGGCACAGATACGCAGTATTTT. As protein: CASSDSRGGTDTQYF.

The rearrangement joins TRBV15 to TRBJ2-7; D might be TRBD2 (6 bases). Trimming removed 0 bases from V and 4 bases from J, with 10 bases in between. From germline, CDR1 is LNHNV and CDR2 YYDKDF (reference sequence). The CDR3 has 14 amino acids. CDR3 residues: CATSRDLGGYEQYF. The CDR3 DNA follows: TGTGCCACCAGCAGAGACCTGGGGGGATACGAGCAGTACTTC. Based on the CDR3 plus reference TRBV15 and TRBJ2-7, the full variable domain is DAMVIQNPRYQVTQFGKPVTLSCSQTLNHNVMYWYQQKSSQAPKLLFHYYDKDFNNEADTPDNFQSRRPNTSFCFLDIRSPGLGDTAMYLCATSRDLGGYEQYFGPGTRLTVT.

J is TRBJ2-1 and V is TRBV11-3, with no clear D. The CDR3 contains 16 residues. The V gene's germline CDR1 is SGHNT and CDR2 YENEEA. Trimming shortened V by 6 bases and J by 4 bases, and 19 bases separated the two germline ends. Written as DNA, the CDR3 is TGTGCCAGCAGTTTTCTCCCAACCGGAGCTTACAATGAGCAGTTCTTC. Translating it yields CASSFLPTGAYNEQFF. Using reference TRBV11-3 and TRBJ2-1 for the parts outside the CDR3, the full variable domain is EAGVVQSPRYKIIEKKQPVAFWCNPISGHNTLYWYLQNLGQGPELLIRYENEEAVDDSQLPKDRFSAERLKGVDSTLKIQPAELGDSAVYLCASSFLPTGAYNEQFFGPGTRLTVL.

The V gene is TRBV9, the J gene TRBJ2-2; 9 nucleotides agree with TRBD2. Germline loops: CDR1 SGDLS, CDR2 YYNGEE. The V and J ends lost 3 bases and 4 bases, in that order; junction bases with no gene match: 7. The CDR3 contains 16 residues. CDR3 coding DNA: TGTGCCAGCAGCGACCAAGCGGGGGGAATCACCGGGGAGCTGTTTTTT. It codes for CASSDQAGGITGELFF.

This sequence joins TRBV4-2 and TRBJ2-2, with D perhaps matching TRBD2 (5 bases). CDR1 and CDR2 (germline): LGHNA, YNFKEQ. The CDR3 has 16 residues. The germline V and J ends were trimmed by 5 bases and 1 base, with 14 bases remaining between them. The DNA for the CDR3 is TGTGCCAGCAGCGAGCGGCCCGGAAGGAACACCGGGGAGCTGTTTTTT. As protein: CASSERPGRNTGELFF.

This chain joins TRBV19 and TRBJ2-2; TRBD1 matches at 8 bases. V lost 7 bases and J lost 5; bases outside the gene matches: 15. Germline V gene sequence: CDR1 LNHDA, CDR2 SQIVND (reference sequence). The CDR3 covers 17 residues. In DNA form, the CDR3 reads TGTGCCAGTAAGGACGGTATCAGGGGGCCGAGTACCGGGGAGCTGTTTTTT. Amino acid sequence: CASKDGIRGPSTGELFF.

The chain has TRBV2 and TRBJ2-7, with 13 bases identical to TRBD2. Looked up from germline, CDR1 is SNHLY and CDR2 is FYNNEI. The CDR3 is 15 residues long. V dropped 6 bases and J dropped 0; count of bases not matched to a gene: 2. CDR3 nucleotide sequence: TGTGCCAGCAGACTAGCGGGGGGGAGCTCCTACGAGCAGTACTTC. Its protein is CASRLAGGSSYEQYF.

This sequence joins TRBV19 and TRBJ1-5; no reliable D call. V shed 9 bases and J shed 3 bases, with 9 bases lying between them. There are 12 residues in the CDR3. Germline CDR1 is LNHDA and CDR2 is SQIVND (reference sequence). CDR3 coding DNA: TGTGCCAGCCGCCAGGCCAATCAGCCCCAGCATTTT. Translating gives CASRQANQPQHF. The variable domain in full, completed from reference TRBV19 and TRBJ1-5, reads DGGITQSPKYLFRKEGQNVTLSCEQNLNHDAMYWYRQDPGQGLRLIYYSQIVNDFQKGDIAEGYSVSREKKESFPLTVTSAQKNPTAFYLCASRQANQPQHFGDGTRLSIL.

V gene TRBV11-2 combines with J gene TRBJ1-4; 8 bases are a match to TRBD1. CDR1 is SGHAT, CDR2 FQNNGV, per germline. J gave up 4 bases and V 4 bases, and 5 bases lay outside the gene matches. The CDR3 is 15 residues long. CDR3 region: CASSSQGVVNEKLFF. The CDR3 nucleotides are TGTGCCAGCAGCTCACAGGGGGTCGTTAATGAAAAACTGTTTTTT.

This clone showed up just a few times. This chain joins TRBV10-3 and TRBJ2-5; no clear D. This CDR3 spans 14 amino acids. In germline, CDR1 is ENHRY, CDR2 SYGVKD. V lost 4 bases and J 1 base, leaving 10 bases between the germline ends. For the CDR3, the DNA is TGTGCCATCAGTGGGGCAACCGGCCAAGAGACCCAGTACTTC. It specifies CAISGATGQETQYF.

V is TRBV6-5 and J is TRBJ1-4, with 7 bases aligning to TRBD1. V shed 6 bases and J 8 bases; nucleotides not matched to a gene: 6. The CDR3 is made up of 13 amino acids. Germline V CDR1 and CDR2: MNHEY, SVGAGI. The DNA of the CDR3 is TGTGCCAGCAGACGACAGGGTGGAGAAAAACTGTTTTTT. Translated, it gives CASRRQGGEKLFF.

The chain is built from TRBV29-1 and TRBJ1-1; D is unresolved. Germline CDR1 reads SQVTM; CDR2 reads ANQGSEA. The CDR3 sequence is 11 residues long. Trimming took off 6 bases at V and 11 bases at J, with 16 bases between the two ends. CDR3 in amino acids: CSVDHTVTAFF. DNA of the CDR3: TGCAGCGTCGATCATACTGTAACGGCTTTCTTT. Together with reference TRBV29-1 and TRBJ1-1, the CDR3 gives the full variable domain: SAVISQKPSRDICQRGTSLTIQCQVDSQVTMMFWYRQQPGQSLTLIATANQGSEATYESGFVIDKFPISRPNLTFSTLTVSNMSPEDSSIYLCSVDHTVTAFFGQGTRLTVV.

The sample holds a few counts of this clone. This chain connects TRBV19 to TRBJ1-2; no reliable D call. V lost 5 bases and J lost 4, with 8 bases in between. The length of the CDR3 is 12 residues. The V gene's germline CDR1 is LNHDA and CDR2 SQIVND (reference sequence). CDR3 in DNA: TGTGCCAGTAGTGCCCCGGGCTATGGCTACACCTTC. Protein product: CASSAPGYGYTF.

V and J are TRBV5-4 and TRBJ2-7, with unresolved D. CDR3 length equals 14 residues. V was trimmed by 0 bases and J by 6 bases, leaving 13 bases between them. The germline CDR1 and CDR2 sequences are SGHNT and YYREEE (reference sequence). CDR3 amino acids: CASSLGGPTTEQYF. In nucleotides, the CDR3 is TGTGCCAGCAGCTTGGGTGGGCCGACCACCGAGCAGTACTTC.

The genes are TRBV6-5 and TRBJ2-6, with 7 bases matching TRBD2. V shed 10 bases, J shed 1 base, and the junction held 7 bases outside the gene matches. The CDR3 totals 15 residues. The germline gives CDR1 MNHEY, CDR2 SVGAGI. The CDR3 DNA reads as TGTGCCACCCGAGACGGGAGGTCTGGGGCCAACGTCCTGACTTTC. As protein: CATRDGRSGANVLTF.

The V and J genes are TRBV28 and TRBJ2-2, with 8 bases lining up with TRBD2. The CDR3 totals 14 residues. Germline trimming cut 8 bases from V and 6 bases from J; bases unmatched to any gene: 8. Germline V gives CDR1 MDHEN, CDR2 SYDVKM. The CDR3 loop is CASHTGTRSGELFF. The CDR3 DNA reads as TGTGCCAGCCACACCGGGACTAGATCCGGGGAGCTGTTTTTT.

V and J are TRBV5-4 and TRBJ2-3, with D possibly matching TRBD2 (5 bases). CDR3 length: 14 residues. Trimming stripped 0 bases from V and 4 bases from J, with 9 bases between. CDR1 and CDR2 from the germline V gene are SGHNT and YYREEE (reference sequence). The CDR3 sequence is CASSLAEAPDTQYF. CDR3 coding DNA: TGTGCCAGCAGCTTGGCGGAGGCGCCAGATACGCAGTATTTT. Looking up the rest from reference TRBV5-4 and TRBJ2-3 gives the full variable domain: ETGVTQSPTHLIKTRGQQVTLRCSSQSGHNTVSWYQQALGQGPQFIFQYYREEENGRGNFPPRFSGLQFPNYSSELNVNALELDDSALYLCASSLAEAPDTQYFGPGTRLTVL.

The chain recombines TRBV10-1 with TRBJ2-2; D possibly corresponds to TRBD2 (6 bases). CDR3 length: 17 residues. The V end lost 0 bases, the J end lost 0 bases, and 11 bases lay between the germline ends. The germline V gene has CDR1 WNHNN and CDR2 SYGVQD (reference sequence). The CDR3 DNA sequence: TGCGCCAGCAGTGAGTCGGTAAAGCGGGCGAACACCGGGGAGCTGTTTTTT. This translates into CASSESVKRANTGELFF.

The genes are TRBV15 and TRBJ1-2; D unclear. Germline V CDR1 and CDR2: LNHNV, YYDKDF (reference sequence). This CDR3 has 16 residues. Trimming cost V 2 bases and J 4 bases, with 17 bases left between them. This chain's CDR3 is CATSRPSEALIYGYTF. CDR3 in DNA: TGTGCCACCAGCAGACCCTCCGAGGCCTTGATCTATGGCTACACCTTC. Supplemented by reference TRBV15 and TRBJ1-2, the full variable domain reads DAMVIQNPRYQVTQFGKPVTLSCSQTLNHNVMYWYQQKSSQAPKLLFHYYDKDFNNEADTPDNFQSRRPNTSFCFLDIRSPGLGDTAMYLCATSRPSEALIYGYTFGSGTRLTVV.

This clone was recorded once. The CDR3 sequence: CASSVGDRDSGNTIYF. DNA for the CDR3: TGTGCCAGCAGCGTAGGGGACAGGGACTCTGGAAACACCATATATTTT. The chain recombines TRBV9 with TRBJ1-3; 9 bases map to TRBD1. Unmatched junction bases numbered 1, after V lost 0 bases and J lost 0 bases. This CDR3 has 16 residues. CDR1 SGDLS and CDR2 YYNGEE come from the germline V gene. Full variable domain (missing parts from reference TRBV9 and TRBJ1-3): DSGVTQTPKHLITATGQRVTLRCSPRSGDLSVYWYQQSLDQGLQFLIQYYNGEERAKGNILERFSAQQFPDLHSELNLSSLELGDSALYFCASSVGDRDSGNTIYFGEGSWLTVV.

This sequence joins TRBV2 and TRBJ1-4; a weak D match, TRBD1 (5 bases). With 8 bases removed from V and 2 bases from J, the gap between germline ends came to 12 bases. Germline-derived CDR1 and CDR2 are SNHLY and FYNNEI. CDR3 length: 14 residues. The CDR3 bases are TGTGCCAGCCTTCCGACAGTTACTAATGAAAAACTGTTTTTT. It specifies CASLPTVTNEKLFF.

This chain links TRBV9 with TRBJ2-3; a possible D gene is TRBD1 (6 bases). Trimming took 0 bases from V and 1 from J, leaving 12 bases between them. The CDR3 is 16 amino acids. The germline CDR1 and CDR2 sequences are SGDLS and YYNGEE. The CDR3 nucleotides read TGTGCCAGCAGCGTAGGAGAGACAGGTCGCACAGATACGCAGTATTTT. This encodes CASSVGETGRTDTQYF.

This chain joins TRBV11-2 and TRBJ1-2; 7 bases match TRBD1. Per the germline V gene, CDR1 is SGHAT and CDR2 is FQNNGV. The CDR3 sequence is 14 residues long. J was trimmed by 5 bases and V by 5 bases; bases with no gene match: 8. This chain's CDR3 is CASSRPGQKYGYTF. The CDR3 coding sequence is TGTGCCAGCAGCCGACCGGGACAGAAGTATGGCTACACCTTC.

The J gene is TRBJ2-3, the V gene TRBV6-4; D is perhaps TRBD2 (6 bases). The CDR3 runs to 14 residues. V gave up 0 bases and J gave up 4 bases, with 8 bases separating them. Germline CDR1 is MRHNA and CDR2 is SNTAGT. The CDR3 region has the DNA TGTGCCAGCAGTGACTCAGGCGGGGCAGATACGCAGTATTTT. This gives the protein CASSDSGGADTQYF.

In DNA form, the CDR3 reads TGTGCCAGCAGCCACCGGGACTACCCGACCGAGCAGTACTTC. This sequence encodes CASSHRDYPTEQYF. This chain connects TRBV7-9 to TRBJ2-7; the match to TRBD2 covers 7 bases. Per germline, CDR1 SEHNR and CDR2 FQNEAQ (reference sequence). With V trimmed by 5 bases and J by 6 bases, 10 bases remained unmatched. The CDR3 has 14 residues.

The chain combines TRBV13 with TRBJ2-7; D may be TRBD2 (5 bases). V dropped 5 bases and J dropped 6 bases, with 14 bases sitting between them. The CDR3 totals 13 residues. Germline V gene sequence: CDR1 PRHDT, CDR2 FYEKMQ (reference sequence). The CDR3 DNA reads TGTGCCAGCAGCGACGACGGGGTTGTCGAGCAGTACTTC. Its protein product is CASSDDGVVEQYF.